Following are 27 T cell receptor beta chains from one sample sequenced in a study of cytomegalovirus exposure and HLA in healthy donors. PCR employed 60 Vbeta and 13 Jbeta primers. Data came from immunoSEQ multiplex PCR; TCRdb stores just in-frame clones and leaves some out. Among more than 100,000 clones listed, about 73% were seen once. The material sequenced was PBMCs. These TCRs come from a woman aged 50 to 60 in good health and CMV-seropositive.

V usage is TRBV19 and J usage is TRBJ2-2; 12 nucleotides align to TRBD2. Germline trimming cut 4 bases from V and 3 bases from J; bases unmatched to any gene: 12. Germline V gene data show CDR1 as LNHDA and CDR2 as SQIVND (reference sequence). The CDR3 extends over 19 amino acids. The CDR3 is CASSTPRTSGEPYTGELFF. In DNA form, the CDR3 reads TGTGCCAGTAGTACCCCGCGGACTAGCGGGGAACCCTACACCGGGGAGCTGTTTTTT.

The J gene is TRBJ2-3, the V gene TRBV6-5; TRBD2 matches at 7 bases. Germline loops: CDR1 MNHEY, CDR2 SVGAGI. The CDR3 runs to 15 residues. The J segment lost 4 bases and the V segment lost 5 bases, leaving 9 bases of the junction unmatched. CDR3: CASSRAAGYPDTQYF. The CDR3, as DNA: TGTGCCAGCAGTCGAGCAGCGGGGTACCCAGATACGCAGTATTTT.

As DNA, the CDR3 is TGCGCCAGCAGCCAAGAGCTACAGGAATCCTATGGCTACACCTTC. This gives the protein CASSQELQESYGYTF. This chain joins TRBV4-1 and TRBJ1-2; tentatively, D is TRBD1 (5 bases). The CDR3 length is 15 residues. V was pared by 0 bases and J by 4 bases, with 12 bases between. Germline loops: CDR1 MGHRA, CDR2 YSYEKL.

This clone was found a few times. J is TRBJ2-2 and V is TRBV13, with TRBD2 identical over 9 bases. The CDR3 contains 16 residues. CDR1 and CDR2 (germline): PRHDT, FYEKMQ (reference sequence). V shed 2 bases, J shed 4 bases, and the junction held 5 bases outside the gene matches. The CDR3 region is CASSLSGGGGTGELFF. CDR3 coding DNA: TGTGCCAGCAGCTTATCGGGCGGGGGGGGCACCGGGGAGCTGTTTTTT.

V gene TRBV7-6 combines with J gene TRBJ1-1; 7 nucleotides align to TRBD1. CDR3 length: 13 residues. Germline CDR1 reads SGHVS; CDR2 reads FNYEAQ. J lost 7 bases, V lost 4 bases, and 6 bases had no gene match. CDR3 DNA: TGTGCCAGCAGCTCTGACAGGGAGTATGAAGCTTTCTTT. Residues: CASSSDREYEAFF.

The CDR3 DNA reads TGTGCCAGCTCATATGGGACAGGGGCTTCACCCCTCCACTTT. Translating gives CASSYGTGASPLHF. This chain connects TRBV18 to TRBJ1-6, with 10 bases identical to TRBD1. The J segment lost 9 bases and the V segment lost 5 bases, leaving 4 bases of the junction unmatched. Per the germline V gene, CDR1 is KGHSH and CDR2 is LQKENI. The CDR3 extends over 14 amino acids.

This clone was observed once. The chain has TRBV10-3 and TRBJ2-7; D might be TRBD2 (7 bases). V dropped 6 bases and J dropped 3 bases, with 9 bases sitting between them. The CDR3 has 12 residues. Looked up from germline, CDR1 is ENHRY and CDR2 is SYGVKD. The CDR3 DNA follows: TGTGCCATCAGAAGGGGGGGCTACGAGCAGTACTTC. Encoded protein: CAIRRGGYEQYF.

The chain links TRBV15 to TRBJ1-6; D is undetermined. The CDR3 extends over 14 amino acids. V was pared by 6 bases and J by 5 bases, with 11 bases between. CDR1 is LNHNV and CDR2 is YYDKDF in the germline V gene (reference sequence). This chain's CDR3 is CATRGAGDNSPLHF. Written as DNA, the CDR3 is TGTGCCACCAGGGGAGCAGGAGATAATTCACCCCTCCACTTT.

The gene calls are TRBV7-2 and TRBJ2-3; 7 bases map to TRBD2. CDR3 length equals 16 residues. Germline CDR1 is SGHTA and CDR2 is FQGNSA. Trimming took 1 base from V and 2 from J; bases not matched to a gene: 6. The CDR3 loop is CASSLVWGGNTDTQYF. The CDR3 DNA sequence: TGTGCCAGCAGCTTAGTCTGGGGGGGGAACACAGATACGCAGTATTTT.

V is TRBV5-1 and J is TRBJ2-1; TRBD2 aligns across 10 bases. J was trimmed by 6 bases and V by 4 bases; bases with no gene match: 7. This CDR3 is built from 15 residues. The germline V gene has CDR1 SGHRS and CDR2 YFSETQ. This CDR3 is CASSAGLAIGNEQFF. The CDR3, as DNA: TGCGCCAGCAGCGCGGGACTAGCGATCGGCAATGAGCAGTTCTTC.

The table lists this clone with a few counts. The gene calls are TRBV6-6 and TRBJ1-6, with D possibly being TRBD1 (5 bases). The CDR3 loop spans 14 amino acids. Trimming took off 6 bases at V and 9 bases at J, with 15 bases between the two ends. The germline gives CDR1 MNHNY, CDR2 SVGAGI (reference sequence). The CDR3 reads CASRPRGGGSPLHF. The CDR3 DNA sequence: TGTGCCAGCAGACCAAGGGGCGGCGGTTCACCCCTCCACTTT.

The CDR3 loop is CASSQEASWLTGELFF. CDR3 in DNA: TGTGCCAGCAGCCAAGAGGCTAGCTGGCTAACCGGGGAGCTGTTTTTT. J is TRBJ2-2 and V is TRBV14; tentatively, D is TRBD2 (5 bases). This CDR3 contains 16 residues. CDR1 is SGHDN and CDR2 is FVKESK in the germline V gene. V lost 0 bases and J lost 5, with 13 bases in between.

DNA of the CDR3: TGCGCCAGCAGCCAAGAGAGGGGACAGAGCTCCTACGAGCAGTACTTC. It specifies CASSQERGQSSYEQYF. V is TRBV4-1 and J is TRBJ2-7, with 7 bases aligning to TRBD1. V trimming: 0 bases; J trimming: 0 bases; junction bases outside the gene matches: 5. The CDR3 has 16 residues. From germline, CDR1 is MGHRA and CDR2 YSYEKL.

V usage is TRBV19 and J usage is TRBJ2-1; TRBD2 agrees at 8 bases. This CDR3 has 14 residues. CDR1 is LNHDA, CDR2 SQIVND, per germline (reference sequence). Trimming took 6 bases from V and 7 from J; bases not matched to a gene: 8. CDR3 in amino acids: CASRNGGAQNEQFF. CDR3 bases: TGTGCCAGTAGGAACGGGGGGGCCCAGAATGAGCAGTTCTTC.

The J gene is TRBJ2-5, the V gene TRBV20-1; D is undetermined. The CDR3 consists of 11 residues. V lost 6 bases and J lost 3, with 8 bases in between. Germline V lookup: CDR1 DFQATT, CDR2 SNEGSKA (reference sequence). The CDR3 nucleotides are TGCAGTGCCCAAACAGAAGAGACCCAGTACTTC. It translates to CSAQTEETQYF.

This sequence joins TRBV15 and TRBJ1-5, with 7 bases identical to TRBD1. Losses at the gene ends were 9 bases for V and 6 bases for J; bases not matched to a gene: 11. Germline V gene data show CDR1 as LNHNV and CDR2 as YYDKDF (reference sequence). The CDR3 consists of 14 residues. The CDR3 coding sequence is TGTGCCACAGGAAAGGACAGGACCCCTCAGCCCCAGCATTTT. Its translation is CATGKDRTPQPQHF.

The chain carries TRBV11-2 and TRBJ2-7, with TRBD1 as a possible D gene (6 bases). V lost 1 base and J 2 bases, leaving 21 bases between the germline ends. Germline CDR1 and CDR2: SGHAT and FQNNGV. CDR3 length equals 18 residues. The CDR3 DNA reads TGTGCCAGCAGCTTAGGGATCCGAATACCAGGGGTCACCTACGAGCAGTACTTC. It specifies CASSLGIRIPGVTYEQYF.

The chain couples TRBV2 to TRBJ2-3; the match to TRBD2 covers 7 bases. The CDR3 consists of 13 residues. Per germline, CDR1 SNHLY and CDR2 FYNNEI. V shed 8 bases and J 3 bases; nucleotides not matched to a gene: 5. The CDR3: CASGRRGTDTQYF. The CDR3 DNA reads TGTGCCAGCGGCAGGCGGGGGACAGATACGCAGTATTTT.

The chain is built from TRBV5-6 and TRBJ2-7, with TRBD2 identical over 13 bases. This CDR3 is 16 amino acids long. CDR1 is SGHDT, CDR2 YYEEEE, per germline. The junction had 6 bases not matched to a gene; V was cut back by 3 bases and J by 3 bases. The CDR3 sequence: CASSSRLAGGLYEQYF. The CDR3 DNA follows: TGTGCCAGCAGCTCACGACTAGCGGGGGGACTCTACGAGCAGTACTTC. Filled out from reference TRBV5-6 and TRBJ2-7, the complete variable domain reads DAGVTQSPTHLIKTRGQQVTLRCSPKSGHDTVSWYQQALGQGPQFIFQYYEEEERQRGNFPDRFSGHQFPNYSSELNVNALLLGDSALYLCASSSRLAGGLYEQYFGPGTRLTVT.

This chain connects TRBV7-8 to TRBJ1-5; D remains ambiguous. The CDR3 is made up of 13 amino acids. V was pared by 1 base and J by 8 bases, with 9 bases between. Germline loops: CDR1 SGHVS, CDR2 FQNEAQ. CDR3 in amino acids: CASSLVPPEPQHF. CDR3 nucleotide sequence: TGTGCCAGCAGCTTAGTCCCCCCAGAGCCCCAGCATTTT.

The chain recombines TRBV5-6 with TRBJ2-7; 7 positions agree with TRBD1. Per the germline V gene, CDR1 is SGHDT and CDR2 is YYEEEE. The CDR3 totals 14 residues. Trimming took 3 bases from V and 3 from J; bases not matched to a gene: 6. The DNA of the CDR3 is TGTGCCAGCAGCTCCCCGGGACAGATCTACGAGCAGTACTTC. Protein: CASSSPGQIYEQYF. The whole variable domain, remainder taken from reference TRBV5-6 and TRBJ2-7, is DAGVTQSPTHLIKTRGQQVTLRCSPKSGHDTVSWYQQALGQGPQFIFQYYEEEERQRGNFPDRFSGHQFPNYSSELNVNALLLGDSALYLCASSSPGQIYEQYFGPGTRLTVT.

The V and J genes are TRBV4-2 and TRBJ2-3, with D perhaps matching TRBD2 (6 bases). The V end lost 4 bases, the J end lost 3 bases, and 17 bases lay between the germline ends. Germline V lookup: CDR1 LGHNA, CDR2 YNFKEQ. CDR3 size: 16 residues. The CDR3 spells CASSPPGRGKTDTQYF. DNA of the CDR3: TGTGCCAGCAGCCCCCCCGGCCGGGGGAAAACAGATACGCAGTATTTT.

This clone turned up a few times. The chain combines TRBV5-8 with TRBJ2-2, with a weak D call TRBD1 (6 bases). The CDR3 is 14 amino acids. With 5 bases removed from V and 3 bases from J, the gap between germline ends came to 11 bases. Per the germline V gene, CDR1 is SGHTS and CDR2 is YDEGEE. The CDR3 DNA sequence: TGTGCCAGCAGACGAGGACAGTACACCGGGGAGCTGTTTTTT. It codes for CASRRGQYTGELFF.

V gene TRBV6-5 combines with J gene TRBJ2-2; a weak D match, TRBD1 (5 bases). The V gene's germline CDR1 is MNHEY and CDR2 SVGAGI. CDR3 length: 14 residues. V was shortened by 0 bases and J by 4 bases, with 6 bases between the two germline ends. The CDR3 sequence: CASSYSTVTGELFF. The CDR3 nucleotides read TGTGCCAGCAGTTACTCGACAGTCACCGGGGAGCTGTTTTTT.

V is TRBV6-6 and J is TRBJ2-3, with a possible D match to TRBD2 (5 bases). Looked up from germline, CDR1 is MNHNY and CDR2 is SVGAGI (reference sequence). The V end lost 10 bases, the J end lost 2 bases, and 16 bases lay between the germline ends. CDR3 size: 14 residues. The CDR3, as DNA: TGTGCCACTCTGCAACGGGGTTTCACAGATACGCAGTATTTT. The encoded protein is CATLQRGFTDTQYF.

The rearrangement uses TRBV18 and TRBJ2-7, with 7 positions matching TRBD2. With 6 bases clipped from V and 0 bases from J, the junction kept 5 bases outside the gene matches. This CDR3 region has 14 residues. The germline V gene has CDR1 KGHSH and CDR2 LQKENI. CDR3 in DNA: TGTGCCAGCTCTGGGGGGGGAGGCTCCTACGAGCAGTACTTC. This translates into CASSGGGGSYEQYF.

The chain uses TRBV2 and TRBJ2-1; 8 positions agree with TRBD2. In germline, CDR1 is SNHLY, CDR2 FYNNEI. V shed 6 bases and J 2 bases; nucleotides not matched to a gene: 12. The CDR3 has 17 amino acids. CDR3: CASSNSAGLDPYNEQFF. DNA of the CDR3: TGTGCCAGCAGCAACTCCGCGGGACTAGATCCCTACAATGAGCAGTTCTTC.